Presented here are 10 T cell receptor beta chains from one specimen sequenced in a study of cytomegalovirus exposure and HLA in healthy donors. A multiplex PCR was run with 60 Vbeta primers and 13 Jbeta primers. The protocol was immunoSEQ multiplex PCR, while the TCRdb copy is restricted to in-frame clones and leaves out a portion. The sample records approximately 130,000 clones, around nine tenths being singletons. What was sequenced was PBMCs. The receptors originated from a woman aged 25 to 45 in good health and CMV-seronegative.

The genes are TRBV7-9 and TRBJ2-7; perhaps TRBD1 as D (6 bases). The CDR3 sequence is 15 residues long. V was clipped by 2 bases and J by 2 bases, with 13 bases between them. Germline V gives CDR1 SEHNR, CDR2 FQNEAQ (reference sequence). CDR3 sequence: CASSLSYDRPYEQYF. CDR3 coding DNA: TGTGCCAGCAGCTTATCATACGACAGGCCCTACGAGCAGTACTTC. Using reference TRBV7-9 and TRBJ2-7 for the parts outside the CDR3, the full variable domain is DTGVSQNPRHKITKRGQNVTFRCDPISEHNRLYWYRQTLGQGPEFLTYFQNEAQLEKSRLLSDRFSAERPKGSFSTLEIQRTEQGDSAMYLCASSLSYDRPYEQYFGPGTRLTVT.

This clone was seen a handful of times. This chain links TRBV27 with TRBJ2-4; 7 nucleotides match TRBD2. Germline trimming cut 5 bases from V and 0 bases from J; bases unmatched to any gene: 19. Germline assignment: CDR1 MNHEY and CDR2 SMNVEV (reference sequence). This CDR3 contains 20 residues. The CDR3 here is CASSPTGWAGDLIAKNIQYF. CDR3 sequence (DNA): TGTGCCAGCAGTCCCACGGGTTGGGCGGGGGATCTCATAGCCAAAAACATTCAGTACTTC.

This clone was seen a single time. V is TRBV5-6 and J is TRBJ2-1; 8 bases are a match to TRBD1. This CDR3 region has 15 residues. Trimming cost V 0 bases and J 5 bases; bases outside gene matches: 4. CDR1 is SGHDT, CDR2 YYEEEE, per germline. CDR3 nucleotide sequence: TGTGCCAGCAGCTTGGCCCCAGGGGGCGACAATGAGCAGTTCTTC. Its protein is CASSLAPGGDNEQFF.

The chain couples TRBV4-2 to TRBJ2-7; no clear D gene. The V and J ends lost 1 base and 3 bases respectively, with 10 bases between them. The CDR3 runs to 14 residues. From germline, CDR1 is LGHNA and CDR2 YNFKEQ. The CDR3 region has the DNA TGTGCCAGCAGCCAAGGACCGACAAACTACGAGCAGTACTTC. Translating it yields CASSQGPTNYEQYF.

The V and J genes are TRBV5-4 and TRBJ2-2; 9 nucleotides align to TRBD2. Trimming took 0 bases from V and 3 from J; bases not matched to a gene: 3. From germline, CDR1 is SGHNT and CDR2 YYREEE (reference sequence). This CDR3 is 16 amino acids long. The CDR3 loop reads CASSLALAGDTGELFF. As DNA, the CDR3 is TGTGCCAGCAGCTTGGCATTAGCGGGAGACACCGGGGAGCTGTTTTTT. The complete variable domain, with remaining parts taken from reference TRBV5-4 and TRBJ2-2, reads ETGVTQSPTHLIKTRGQQVTLRCSSQSGHNTVSWYQQALGQGPQFIFQYYREEENGRGNFPPRFSGLQFPNYSSELNVNALELDDSALYLCASSLALAGDTGELFFGEGSRLTVL.

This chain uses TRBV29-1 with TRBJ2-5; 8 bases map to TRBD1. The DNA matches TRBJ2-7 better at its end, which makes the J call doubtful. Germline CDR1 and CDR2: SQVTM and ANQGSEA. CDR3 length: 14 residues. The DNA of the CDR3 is TGCAGCGTTGTGCGCGGGACAGGCTCCTACGAGCAGTACTTC. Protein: CSVVRGTGSYEQYF.

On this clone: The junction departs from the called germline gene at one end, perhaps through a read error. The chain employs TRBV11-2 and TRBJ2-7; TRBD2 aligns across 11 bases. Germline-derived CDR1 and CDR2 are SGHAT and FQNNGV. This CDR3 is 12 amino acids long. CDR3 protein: CASSTQGLAADF. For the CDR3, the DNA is TGTGCCAGCAGCACACAGGGACTAGCGGCAGACTTC.

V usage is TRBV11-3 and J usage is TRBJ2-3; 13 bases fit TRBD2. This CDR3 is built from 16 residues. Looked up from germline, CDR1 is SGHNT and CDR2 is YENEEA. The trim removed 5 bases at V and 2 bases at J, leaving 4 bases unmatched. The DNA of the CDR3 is TGTGCCAGCAGCACGGGACTAGCGGGAAACACAGATACGCAGTATTTT. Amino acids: CASSTGLAGNTDTQYF.

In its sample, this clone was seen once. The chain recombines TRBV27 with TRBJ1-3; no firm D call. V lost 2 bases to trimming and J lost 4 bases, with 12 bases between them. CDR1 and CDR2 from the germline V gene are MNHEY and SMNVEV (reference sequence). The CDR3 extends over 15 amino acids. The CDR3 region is CASSLRRLEGNTIYF. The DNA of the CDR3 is TGTGCCAGCAGTTTACGGCGGCTTGAGGGAAACACCATATATTTT.

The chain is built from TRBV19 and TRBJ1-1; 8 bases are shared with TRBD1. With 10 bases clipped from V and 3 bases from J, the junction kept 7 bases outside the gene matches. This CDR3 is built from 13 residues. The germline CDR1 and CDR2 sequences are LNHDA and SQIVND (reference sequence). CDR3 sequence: CATIGTGDTEAFF. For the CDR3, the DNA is TGTGCCACCATTGGGACAGGAGACACTGAAGCTTTCTTT.